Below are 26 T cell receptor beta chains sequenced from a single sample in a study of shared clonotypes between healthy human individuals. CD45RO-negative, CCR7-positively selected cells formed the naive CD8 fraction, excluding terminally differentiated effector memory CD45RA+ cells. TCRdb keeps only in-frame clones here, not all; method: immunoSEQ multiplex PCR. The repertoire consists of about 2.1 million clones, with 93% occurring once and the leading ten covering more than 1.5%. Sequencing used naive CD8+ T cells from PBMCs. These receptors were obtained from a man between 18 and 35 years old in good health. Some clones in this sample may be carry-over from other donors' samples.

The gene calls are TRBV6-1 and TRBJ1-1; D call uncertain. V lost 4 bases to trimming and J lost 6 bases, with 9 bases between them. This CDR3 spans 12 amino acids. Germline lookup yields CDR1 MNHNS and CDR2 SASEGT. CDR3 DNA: TGTGCCAGCAGTGGTCTGAGCGCTGAAGCTTTCTTT. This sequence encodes CASSGLSAEAFF.

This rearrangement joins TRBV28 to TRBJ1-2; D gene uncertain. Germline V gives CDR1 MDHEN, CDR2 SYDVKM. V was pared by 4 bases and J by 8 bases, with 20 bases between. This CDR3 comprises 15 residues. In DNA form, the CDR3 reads TGTGCCAGCAGTTCACCCGGGAGCCTAGTTGAGGGCTACACCTTC. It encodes CASSSPGSLVEGYTF.

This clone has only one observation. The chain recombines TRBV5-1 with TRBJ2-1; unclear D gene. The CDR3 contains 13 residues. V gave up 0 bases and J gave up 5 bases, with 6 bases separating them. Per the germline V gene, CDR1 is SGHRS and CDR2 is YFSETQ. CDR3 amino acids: CASSLVVDNEQFF. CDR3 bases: TGCGCCAGCAGCTTGGTGGTGGACAATGAGCAGTTCTTC.

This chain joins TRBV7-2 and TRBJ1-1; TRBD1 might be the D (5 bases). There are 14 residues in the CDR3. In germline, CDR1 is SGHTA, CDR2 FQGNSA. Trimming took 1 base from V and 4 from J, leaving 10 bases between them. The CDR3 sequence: CASSLVWQGTEAFF. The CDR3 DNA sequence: TGTGCCAGCAGCTTAGTTTGGCAGGGCACTGAAGCTTTCTTT. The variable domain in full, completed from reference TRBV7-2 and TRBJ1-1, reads GAGVSQSPSNKVTEKGKDVELRCDPISGHTALYWYRQSLGQGLEFLIYFQGNSAPDKSGLPSDRFSAERTGGSVSTLTIQRTQQEDSAVYLCASSLVWQGTEAFFGQGTRLTVV.

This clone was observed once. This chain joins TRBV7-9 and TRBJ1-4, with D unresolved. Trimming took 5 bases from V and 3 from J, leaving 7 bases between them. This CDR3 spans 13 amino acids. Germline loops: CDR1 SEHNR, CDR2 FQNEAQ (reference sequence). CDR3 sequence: CASSGRANEKLFF. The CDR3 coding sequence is TGTGCCAGCAGCGGGAGAGCTAATGAAAAACTGTTTTTT.

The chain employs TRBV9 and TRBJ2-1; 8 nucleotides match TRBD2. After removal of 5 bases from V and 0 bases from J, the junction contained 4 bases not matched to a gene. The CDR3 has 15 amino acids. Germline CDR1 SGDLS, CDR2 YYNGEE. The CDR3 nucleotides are TGTGCCAGCAGTCTCGGGACTAGCTCCTACAATGAGCAGTTCTTC. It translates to CASSLGTSSYNEQFF.

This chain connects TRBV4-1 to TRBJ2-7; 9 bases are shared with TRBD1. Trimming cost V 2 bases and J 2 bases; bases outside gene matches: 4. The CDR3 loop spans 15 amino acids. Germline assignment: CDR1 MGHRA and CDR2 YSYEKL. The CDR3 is CASSQTGGSTYEQYF. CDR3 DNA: TGCGCCAGCAGCCAAACAGGGGGCAGTACCTACGAGCAGTACTTC.

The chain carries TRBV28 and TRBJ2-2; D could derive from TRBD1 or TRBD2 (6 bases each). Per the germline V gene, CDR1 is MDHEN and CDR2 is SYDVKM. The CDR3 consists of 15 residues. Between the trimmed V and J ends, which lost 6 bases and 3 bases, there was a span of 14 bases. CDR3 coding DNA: TGTGCCAGCAGCCTTCGGGGGCTGCACACCGGGGAGCTGTTTTTT. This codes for CASSLRGLHTGELFF.

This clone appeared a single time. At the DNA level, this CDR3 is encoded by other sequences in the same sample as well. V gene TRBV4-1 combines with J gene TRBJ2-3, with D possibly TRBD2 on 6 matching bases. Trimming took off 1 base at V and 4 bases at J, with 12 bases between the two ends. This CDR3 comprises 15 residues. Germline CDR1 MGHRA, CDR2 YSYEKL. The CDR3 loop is CASSQGREGPDTQYF. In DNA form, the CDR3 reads TGCGCCAGCAGCCAAGGGCGGGAAGGGCCAGATACGCAGTATTTT.

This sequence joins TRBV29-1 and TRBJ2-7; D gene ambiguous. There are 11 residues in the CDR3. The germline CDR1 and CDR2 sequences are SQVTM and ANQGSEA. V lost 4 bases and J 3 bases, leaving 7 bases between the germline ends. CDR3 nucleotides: TGCAGCGTTGTTGGCGTCTACGAGCAGTACTTC. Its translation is CSVVGVYEQYF.

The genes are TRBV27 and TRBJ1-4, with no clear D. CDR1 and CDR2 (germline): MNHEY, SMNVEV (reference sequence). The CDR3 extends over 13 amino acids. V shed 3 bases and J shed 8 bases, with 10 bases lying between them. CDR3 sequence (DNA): TGTGCCAGCAGTTTCCGGGTCGGAGAAAAACTGTTTTTT. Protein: CASSFRVGEKLFF.

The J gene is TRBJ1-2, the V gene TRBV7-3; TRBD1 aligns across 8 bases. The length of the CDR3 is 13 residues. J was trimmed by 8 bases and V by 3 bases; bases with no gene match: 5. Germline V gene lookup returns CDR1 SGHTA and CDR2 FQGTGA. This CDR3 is CASSLTGVQGYTF. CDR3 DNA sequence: TGTGCCAGCAGCTTGACAGGGGTTCAGGGCTACACCTTC.

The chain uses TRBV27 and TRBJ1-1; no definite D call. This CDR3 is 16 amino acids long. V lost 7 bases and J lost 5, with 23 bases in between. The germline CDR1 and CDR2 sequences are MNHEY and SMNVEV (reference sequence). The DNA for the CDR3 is TGTGCCAGCACGAACATACCCGGCCGTACGTATACTGAAGCTTTCTTT. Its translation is CASTNIPGRTYTEAFF.

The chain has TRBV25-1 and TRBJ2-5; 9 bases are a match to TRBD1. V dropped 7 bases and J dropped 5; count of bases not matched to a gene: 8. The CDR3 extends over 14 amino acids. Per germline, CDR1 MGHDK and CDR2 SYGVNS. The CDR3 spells CASIPGDRDETQYF. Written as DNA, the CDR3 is TGTGCCAGCATCCCCGGGGACAGGGACGAGACCCAGTACTTC.

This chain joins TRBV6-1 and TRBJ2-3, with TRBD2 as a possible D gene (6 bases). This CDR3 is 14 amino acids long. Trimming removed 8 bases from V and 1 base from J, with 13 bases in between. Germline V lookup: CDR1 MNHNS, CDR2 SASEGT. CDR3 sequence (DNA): TGTGCCAGCGGAGGGGTCCATCGCACAGATACGCAGTATTTT. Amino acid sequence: CASGGVHRTDTQYF.

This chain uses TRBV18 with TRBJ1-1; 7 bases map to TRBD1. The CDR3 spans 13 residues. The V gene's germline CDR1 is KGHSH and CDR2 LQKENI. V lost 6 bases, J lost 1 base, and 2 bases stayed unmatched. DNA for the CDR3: TGTGCCAGCTCCGGGACAGAGAACACTGAAGCTTTCTTT. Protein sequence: CASSGTENTEAFF. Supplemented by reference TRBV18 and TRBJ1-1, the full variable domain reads NAGVMQNPRHLVRRRGQEARLRCSPMKGHSHVYWYRQLPEEGLKFMVYLQKENIIDESGMPKERFSAEFPKEGPSILRIQQVVRGDSAAYFCASSGTENTEAFFGQGTRLTVV.

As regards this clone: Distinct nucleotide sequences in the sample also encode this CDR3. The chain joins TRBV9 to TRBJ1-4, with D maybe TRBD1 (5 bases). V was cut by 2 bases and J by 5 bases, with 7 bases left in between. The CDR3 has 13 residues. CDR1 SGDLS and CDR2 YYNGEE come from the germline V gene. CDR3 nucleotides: TGTGCCAGCAGCGTGGGGGGGAATGAAAAACTGTTTTTT. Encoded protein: CASSVGGNEKLFF.

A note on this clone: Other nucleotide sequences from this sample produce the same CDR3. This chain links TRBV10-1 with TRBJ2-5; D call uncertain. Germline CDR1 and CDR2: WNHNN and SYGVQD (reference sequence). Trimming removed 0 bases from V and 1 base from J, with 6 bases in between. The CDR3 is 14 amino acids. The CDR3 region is CASSESNSQETQYF. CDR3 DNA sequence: TGCGCCAGCAGTGAGTCGAACAGCCAAGAGACCCAGTACTTC.

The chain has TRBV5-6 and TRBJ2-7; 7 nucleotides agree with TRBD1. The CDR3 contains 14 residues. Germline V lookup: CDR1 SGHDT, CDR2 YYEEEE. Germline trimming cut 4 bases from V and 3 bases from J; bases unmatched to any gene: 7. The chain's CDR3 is CASSPGGLGYEQYF. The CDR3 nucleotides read TGTGCCAGCAGCCCAGGGGGATTAGGCTACGAGCAGTACTTC.

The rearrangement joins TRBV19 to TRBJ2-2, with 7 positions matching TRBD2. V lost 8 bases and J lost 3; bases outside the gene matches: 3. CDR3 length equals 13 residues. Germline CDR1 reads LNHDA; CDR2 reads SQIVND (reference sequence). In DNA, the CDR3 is TGTGCCAGTTATGCGGGAGACACCGGGGAGCTGTTTTTT. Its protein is CASYAGDTGELFF.

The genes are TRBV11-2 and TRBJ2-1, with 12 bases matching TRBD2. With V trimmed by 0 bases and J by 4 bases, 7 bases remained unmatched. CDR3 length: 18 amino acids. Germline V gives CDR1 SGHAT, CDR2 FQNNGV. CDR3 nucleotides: TGTGCCAGCAGCTTAGAGGTGCGACTAGCGGGAGTGTACAATGAGCAGTTCTTC. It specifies CASSLEVRLAGVYNEQFF.

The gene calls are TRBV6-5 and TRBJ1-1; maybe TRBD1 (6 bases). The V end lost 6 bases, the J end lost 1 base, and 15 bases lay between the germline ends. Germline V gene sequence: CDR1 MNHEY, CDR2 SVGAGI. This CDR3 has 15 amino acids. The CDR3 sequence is CASSPQGLKNTEAFF. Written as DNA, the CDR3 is TGTGCCAGCAGCCCACAGGGACTCAAGAACACTGAAGCTTTCTTT.

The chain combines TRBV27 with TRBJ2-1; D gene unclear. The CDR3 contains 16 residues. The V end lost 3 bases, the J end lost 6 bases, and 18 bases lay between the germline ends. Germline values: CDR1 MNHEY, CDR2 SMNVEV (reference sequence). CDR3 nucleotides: TGTGCCAGCAGTTTCGGGTGGCGGACCCGGTCCAATGAGCAGTTCTTC. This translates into CASSFGWRTRSNEQFF.

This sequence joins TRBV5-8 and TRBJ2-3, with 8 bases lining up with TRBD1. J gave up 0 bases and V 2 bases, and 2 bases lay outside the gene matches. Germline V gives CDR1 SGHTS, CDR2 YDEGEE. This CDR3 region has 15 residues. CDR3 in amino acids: CASSLGQGSTDTQYF. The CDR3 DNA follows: TGTGCCAGCAGCTTAGGACAGGGTAGCACAGATACGCAGTATTTT.

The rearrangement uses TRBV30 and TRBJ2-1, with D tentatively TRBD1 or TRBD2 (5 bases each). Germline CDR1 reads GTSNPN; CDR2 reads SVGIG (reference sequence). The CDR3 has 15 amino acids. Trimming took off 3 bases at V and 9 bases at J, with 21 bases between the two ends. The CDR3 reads CAWRDPGREVGEQFF. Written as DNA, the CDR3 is TGTGCCTGGAGGGACCCGGGGCGAGAGGTCGGTGAGCAGTTCTTC.

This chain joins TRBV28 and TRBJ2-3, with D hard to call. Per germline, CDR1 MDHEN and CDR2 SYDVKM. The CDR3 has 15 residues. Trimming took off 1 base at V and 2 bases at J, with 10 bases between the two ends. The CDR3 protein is CASSLSRWNTDTQYF. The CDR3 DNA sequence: TGTGCCAGCAGTTTATCACGGTGGAACACAGATACGCAGTATTTT. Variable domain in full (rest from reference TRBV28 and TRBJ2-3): DVKVTQSSRYLVKRTGEKVFLECVQDMDHENMFWYRQDPGLGLRLIYFSYDVKMKEKGDIPEGYSVSREKKERFSLILESASTNQTSMYLCASSLSRWNTDTQYFGPGTRLTVL.